This TCR beta chain was profiled in a study of monozygotic twins with inflammatory bowel disease. Study findings and constraints: Especially where disease activity was present, IBD patients had fewer clonotypes in common with others than healthy twins did.

Collection of a roughly 2.3 ml blood sample took place per donor. In the case of this clonotype: No antigen is known for it.

The CDR3 totals 13 residues. Looked up from germline, CDR1 is KGHSH and CDR2 is LQKENI. Each UMI harboured a 6-nucleotide sample barcode and was appended via template switching. TCRdb re-called the 5' RACE reads; one entry per CDR3 protein, DNA not given. The sample table includes more than 300,000 distinct CDR3 sequences. The sample comprised blood. The clonotype was recovered from a human donor with ulcerative colitis or Crohn's disease, or a healthy co-twin of an affected twin (not recorded which). This sequence joins TRBV18 and TRBJ2-7; the D call of TRBD2 rests on TCRdb alone, since no DNA is present to check it. CDR3 sequence: CASSVRRAGEQYF.